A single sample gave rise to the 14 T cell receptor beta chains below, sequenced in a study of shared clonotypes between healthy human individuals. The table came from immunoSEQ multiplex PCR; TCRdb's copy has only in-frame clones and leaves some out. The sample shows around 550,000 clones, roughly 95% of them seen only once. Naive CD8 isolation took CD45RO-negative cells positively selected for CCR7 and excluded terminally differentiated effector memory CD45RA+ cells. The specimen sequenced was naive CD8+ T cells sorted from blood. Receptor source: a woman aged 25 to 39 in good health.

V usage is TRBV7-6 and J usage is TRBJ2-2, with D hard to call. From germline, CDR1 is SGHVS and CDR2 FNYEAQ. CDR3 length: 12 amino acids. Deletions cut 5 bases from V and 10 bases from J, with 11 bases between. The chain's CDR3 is CASSPAVLELFF. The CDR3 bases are TGTGCCAGCAGCCCGGCGGTTCTGGAGCTGTTTTTT.

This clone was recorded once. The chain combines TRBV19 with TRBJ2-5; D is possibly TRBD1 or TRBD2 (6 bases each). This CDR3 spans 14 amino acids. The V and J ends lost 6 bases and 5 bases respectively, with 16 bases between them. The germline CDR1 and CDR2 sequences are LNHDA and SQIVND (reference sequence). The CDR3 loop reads CASSPVGGWETQYF. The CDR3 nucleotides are TGTGCCAGTAGCCCTGTGGGGGGCTGGGAGACCCAGTACTTC.

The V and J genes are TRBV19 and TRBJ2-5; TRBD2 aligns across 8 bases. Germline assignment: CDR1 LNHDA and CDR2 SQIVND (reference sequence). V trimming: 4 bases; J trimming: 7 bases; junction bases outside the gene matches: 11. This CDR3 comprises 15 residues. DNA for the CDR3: TGTGCCAGTAGTAGCCCGGCGGGAGGCCTGGGGACCCAGTACTTC. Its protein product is CASSSPAGGLGTQYF.

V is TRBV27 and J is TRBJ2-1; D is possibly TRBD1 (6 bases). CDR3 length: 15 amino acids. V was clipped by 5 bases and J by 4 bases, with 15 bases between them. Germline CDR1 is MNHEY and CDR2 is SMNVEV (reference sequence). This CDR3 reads CASSATGTPYNEQFF. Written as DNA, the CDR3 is TGTGCCAGCAGTGCAACCGGGACACCTTACAATGAGCAGTTCTTC.

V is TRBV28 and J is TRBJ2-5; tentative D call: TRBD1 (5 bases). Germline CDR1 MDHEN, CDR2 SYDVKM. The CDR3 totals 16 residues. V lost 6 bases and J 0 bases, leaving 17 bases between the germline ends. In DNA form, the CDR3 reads TGTGCCAGCAGAACTATCCTAGGGGCCCACCAAGAGACCCAGTACTTC. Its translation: CASRTILGAHQETQYF.

CDR3 amino acids: CASSDGGAREQYF. DNA for the CDR3: TGTGCCAGCAGTGACGGAGGGGCGAGGGAGCAGTACTTC. The chain joins TRBV2 to TRBJ2-7; D perhaps matches TRBD2 (6 bases). There are 13 residues in the CDR3. Germline V gene data show CDR1 as SNHLY and CDR2 as FYNNEI. The germline V and J ends were trimmed by 3 bases and 7 bases, with 13 bases remaining between them.

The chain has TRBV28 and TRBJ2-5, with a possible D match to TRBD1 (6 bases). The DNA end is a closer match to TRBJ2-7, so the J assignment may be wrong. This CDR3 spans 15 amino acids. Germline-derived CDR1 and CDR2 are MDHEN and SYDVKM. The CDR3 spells CASSYPGHPSYEQYF. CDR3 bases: TGTGCCAGCAGTTACCCGGGACACCCCTCCTACGAGCAGTACTTC.

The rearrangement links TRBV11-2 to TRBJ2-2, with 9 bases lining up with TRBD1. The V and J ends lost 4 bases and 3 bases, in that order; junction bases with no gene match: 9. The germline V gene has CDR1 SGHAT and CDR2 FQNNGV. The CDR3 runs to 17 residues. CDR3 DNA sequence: TGTGCCAGCAGCTCCCCGCAAGACAGGGGGGACACCGGGGAGCTGTTTTTT. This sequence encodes CASSSPQDRGDTGELFF.

CDR3 loop: CASRYTDTQYF. CDR3 nucleotide sequence: TGTGCCAGCCGCTACACAGATACGCAGTATTTT. The chain employs TRBV7-9 and TRBJ2-3; no clear D gene. Trimming cost V 8 bases and J 2 bases, with 5 bases left between them. This CDR3 contains 11 residues. Germline CDR1 and CDR2: SEHNR and FQNEAQ (reference sequence). The full variable domain, in which reference TRBV7-9 and TRBJ2-3 provide the parts outside the CDR3, is DTGVSQNPRHKITKRGQNVTFRCDPISEHNRLYWYRQTLGQGPEFLTYFQNEAQLEKSRLLSDRFSAERPKGSFSTLEIQRTEQGDSAMYLCASRYTDTQYFGPGTRLTVL.

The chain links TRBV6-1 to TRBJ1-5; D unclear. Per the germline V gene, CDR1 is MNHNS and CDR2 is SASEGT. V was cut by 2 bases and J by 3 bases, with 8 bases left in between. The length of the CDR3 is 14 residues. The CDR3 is CASSEQALNQPQHF. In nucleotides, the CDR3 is TGTGCCAGCAGTGAACAGGCCCTCAATCAGCCCCAGCATTTT.

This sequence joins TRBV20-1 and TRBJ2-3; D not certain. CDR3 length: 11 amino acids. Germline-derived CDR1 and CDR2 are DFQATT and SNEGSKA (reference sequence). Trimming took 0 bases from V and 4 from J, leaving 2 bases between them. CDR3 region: CSARDPDTQYF. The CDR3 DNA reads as TGCAGTGCTAGAGATCCAGATACGCAGTATTTT.

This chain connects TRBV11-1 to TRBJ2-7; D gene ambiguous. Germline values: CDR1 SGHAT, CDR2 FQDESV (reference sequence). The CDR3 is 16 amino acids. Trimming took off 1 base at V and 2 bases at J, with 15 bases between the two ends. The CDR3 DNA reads TGTGCCAGCAGCTTAGTTTCTAGACCCACTCCCTACGAGCAGTACTTC. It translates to CASSLVSRPTPYEQYF.

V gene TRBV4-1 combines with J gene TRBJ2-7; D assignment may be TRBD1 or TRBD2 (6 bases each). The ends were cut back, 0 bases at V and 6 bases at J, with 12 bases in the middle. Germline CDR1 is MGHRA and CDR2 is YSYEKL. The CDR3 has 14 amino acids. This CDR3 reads CASSQERGVLEQYF. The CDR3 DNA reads TGCGCCAGCAGCCAAGAAAGGGGGGTGCTCGAGCAGTACTTC.

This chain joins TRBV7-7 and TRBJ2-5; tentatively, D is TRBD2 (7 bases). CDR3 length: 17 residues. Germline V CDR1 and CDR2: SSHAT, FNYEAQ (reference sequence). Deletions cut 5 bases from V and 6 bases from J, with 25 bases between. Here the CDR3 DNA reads TGTGCCAGCAGCCACAGGGATGGTGCGCGGGAGACCCAGACCCAGTACTTC. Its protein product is CASSHRDGARETQTQYF.